The 10 T cell receptor beta chains below were found in one sample sequenced in a study of blood T cell repertoires in COVID-19. Assay used: immunoSEQ multiplex PCR; TCRdb lists only in-frame clones, some missing. The table shows nearly 250,000 clones, with approximately 80% occurring only once. Sequencing was performed on peripheral blood. These receptors came from an elderly woman with acute or convalescent COVID-19.

The V and J genes are TRBV6-2 or TRBV6-3 and TRBJ2-2; perhaps TRBD1 as D (6 bases). Germline CDR1 reads MNHEY; CDR2 reads SVGEGT. The CDR3 extends over 13 amino acids. The V end lost 4 bases, the J end lost 4 bases, and 7 bases lay between the germline ends. CDR3: CASSSQGTGELFF. Written as DNA, the CDR3 is TGTGCCAGCAGTTCACAGGGCACCGGGGAGCTGTTTTTT.

As DNA, the CDR3 is TGTGCCAGCGGAAGACAGGCAAACTACAATGAGCAGTTCTTC. Its translation: CASGRQANYNEQFF. The chain employs TRBV2 and TRBJ2-1, with D perhaps matching TRBD1 (6 bases). This CDR3 has 14 amino acids. The germline V gene encodes CDR1 SNHLY and CDR2 FYNNEI. V was trimmed by 8 bases and J by 3 bases, leaving 14 bases between them. The full variable domain, with the rest looked up from reference TRBV2 and TRBJ2-1, is EPEVTQTPSHQVTQMGQEVILRCVPISNHLYFYWYRQILGQKVEFLVSFYNNEISEKSEIFDDQFSVERPDGSNFTLKIRSTKLEDSAMYFCASGRQANYNEQFFGPGTRLTVL.

The CDR3 DNA reads as TGTGCCAGCTCCCTCGGAGGCGAGGGAGTATGGGGCTACACCTTC. It translates to CASSLGGEGVWGYTF. The chain combines TRBV18 with TRBJ1-2; D is unresolved. The V end lost 6 bases, the J end lost 8 bases, and 22 bases lay between the germline ends. Germline values: CDR1 KGHSH, CDR2 LQKENI. This CDR3 region has 15 residues.

The rearrangement joins TRBV6-5 to TRBJ1-1; D perhaps matches TRBD1 (5 bases). The CDR3 sequence is 15 residues long. Germline values: CDR1 MNHEY, CDR2 SVGAGI. Trimming removed 5 bases from V and 5 bases from J, with 18 bases in between. For the CDR3, the DNA is TGTGCCAGCAGTCCCGGGTTAAGGGGAATAACTGAAGCTTTCTTT. Residues: CASSPGLRGITEAFF.

This clone was picked up one time. The chain is built from TRBV30 and TRBJ1-5; D is perhaps TRBD1 (6 bases). This CDR3 is built from 12 residues. Germline V gives CDR1 GTSNPN, CDR2 SVGIG (reference sequence). The CDR3 loop is CAEGDSNQPQHF. The CDR3 nucleotides read TGTGCAGAGGGGGATAGCAATCAGCCCCAGCATTTT.

This clone has more than one count but fewer than ten. J is TRBJ2-7 and V is TRBV7-8; 8 bases agree with TRBD2. CDR1 SGHVS and CDR2 FQNEAQ come from the germline V gene. The CDR3 is 16 amino acids. V lost 1 base, J lost 6 bases, and 11 bases stayed unmatched. CDR3 region: CASSLDPGLGGSEQYF. In DNA, the CDR3 is TGTGCCAGCAGCTTAGACCCGGGACTAGGGGGTTCCGAGCAGTACTTC.

This chain uses TRBV5-4 with TRBJ2-1; 7 nucleotides line up with TRBD2. Germline V gene lookup returns CDR1 SGHNT and CDR2 YYREEE (reference sequence). Germline trimming cut 1 base from V and 7 bases from J; bases unmatched to any gene: 8. This CDR3 has 15 residues. CDR3 DNA sequence: TGTGCCAGCAGCTTGTCTATTGGGGGAGGGAATGAGCAGTTCTTC. Its protein is CASSLSIGGGNEQFF.

This chain connects TRBV11-2 to TRBJ2-2; D might be TRBD2 (7 bases). There are 15 residues in the CDR3. V lost 1 base to trimming and J lost 5 bases, with 11 bases between them. CDR1 and CDR2 from the germline V gene are SGHAT and FQNNGV. The CDR3, as DNA: TGTGCCAGCAGCTTAGTCGGGGGGCTGACCGGGGAGCTGTTTTTT. Its protein is CASSLVGGLTGELFF.

On this clone: Within the sample, other DNA sequences also encode this same CDR3. The chain combines TRBV6-2 or TRBV6-3 with TRBJ2-1; TRBD2 might be the D (5 bases). Deletions cut 0 bases from V and 6 bases from J, with 9 bases between. Germline V lookup: CDR1 MNHEY, CDR2 SVGEGT. The CDR3 totals 14 residues. The CDR3 reads CASSYSRVVNEQFF. DNA of the CDR3: TGTGCCAGCAGTTACTCGAGGGTAGTCAATGAGCAGTTCTTC.

This chain uses TRBV6-5 with TRBJ1-1; tentatively, D is TRBD1 (5 bases). Between the trimmed V and J ends, which lost 11 bases and 7 bases, there was a span of 17 bases. Germline CDR1 MNHEY, CDR2 SVGAGI. The length of the CDR3 is 12 residues. The CDR3: CALEGSGIEAFF. In DNA form, the CDR3 reads TGTGCCTTAGAGGGGAGCGGGATTGAAGCTTTCTTT.